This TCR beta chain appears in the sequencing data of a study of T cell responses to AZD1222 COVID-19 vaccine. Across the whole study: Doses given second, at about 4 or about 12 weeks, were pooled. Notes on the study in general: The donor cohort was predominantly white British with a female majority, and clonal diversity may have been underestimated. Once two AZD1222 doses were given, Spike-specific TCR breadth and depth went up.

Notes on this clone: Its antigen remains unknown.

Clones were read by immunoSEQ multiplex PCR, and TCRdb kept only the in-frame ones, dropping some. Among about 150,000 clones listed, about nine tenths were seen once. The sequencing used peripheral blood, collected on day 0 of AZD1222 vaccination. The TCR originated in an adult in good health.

The CDR3 sequence is CASIKGSGDNEKLFF. CDR3 nucleotides: TGTGCCAGCATTAAGGGTTCGGGGGATAATGAAAAACTGTTTTTT. The rearrangement uses TRBV28 and TRBJ1-4; D might be TRBD1 (5 bases). Germline CDR1 is MDHEN and CDR2 is SYDVKM. This CDR3 region has 15 residues. With 7 bases removed from V and 4 bases from J, the gap between germline ends came to 16 bases.